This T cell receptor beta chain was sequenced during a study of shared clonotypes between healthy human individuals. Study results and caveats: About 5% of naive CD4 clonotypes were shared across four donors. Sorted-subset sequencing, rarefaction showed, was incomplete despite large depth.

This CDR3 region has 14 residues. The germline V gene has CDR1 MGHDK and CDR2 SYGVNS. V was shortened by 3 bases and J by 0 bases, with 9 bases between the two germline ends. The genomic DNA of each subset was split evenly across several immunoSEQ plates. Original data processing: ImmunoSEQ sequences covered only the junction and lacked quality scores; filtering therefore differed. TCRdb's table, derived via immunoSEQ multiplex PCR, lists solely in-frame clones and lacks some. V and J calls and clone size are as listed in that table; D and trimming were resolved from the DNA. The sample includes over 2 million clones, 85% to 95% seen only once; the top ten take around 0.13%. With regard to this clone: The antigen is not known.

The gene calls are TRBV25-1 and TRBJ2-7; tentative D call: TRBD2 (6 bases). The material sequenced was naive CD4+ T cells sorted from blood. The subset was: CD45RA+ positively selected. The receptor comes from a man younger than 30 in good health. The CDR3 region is CASSDPRDSYEQYF. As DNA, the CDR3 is TGTGCCAGCAGTGATCCGCGGGACTCCTACGAGCAGTACTTC.